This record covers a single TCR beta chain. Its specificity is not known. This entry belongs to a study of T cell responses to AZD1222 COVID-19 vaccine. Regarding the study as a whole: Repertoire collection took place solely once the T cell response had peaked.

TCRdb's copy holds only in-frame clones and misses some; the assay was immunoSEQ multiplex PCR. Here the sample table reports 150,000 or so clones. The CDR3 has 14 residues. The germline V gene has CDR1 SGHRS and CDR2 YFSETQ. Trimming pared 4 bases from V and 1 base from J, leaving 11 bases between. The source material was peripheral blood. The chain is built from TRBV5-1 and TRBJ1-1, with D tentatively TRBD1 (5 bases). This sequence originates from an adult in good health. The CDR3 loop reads CASSLTGRNTEAFF. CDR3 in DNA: TGCGCCAGCAGCCTTACAGGACGGAACACTGAAGCTTTCTTT.